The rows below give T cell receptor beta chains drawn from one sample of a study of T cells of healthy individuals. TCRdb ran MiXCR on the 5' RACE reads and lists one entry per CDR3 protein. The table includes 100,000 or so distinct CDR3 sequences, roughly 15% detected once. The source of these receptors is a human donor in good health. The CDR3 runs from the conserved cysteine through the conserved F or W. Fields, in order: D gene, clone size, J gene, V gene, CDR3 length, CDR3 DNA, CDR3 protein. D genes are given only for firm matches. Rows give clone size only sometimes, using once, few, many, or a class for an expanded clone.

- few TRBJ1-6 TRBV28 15 TGTGCCAGCATCCCGTCGAGCTCCTATAATTCACCCCTCCACTTT CASIPSSSYNSPLHF
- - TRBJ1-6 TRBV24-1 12 TGTGCCACCGGCCGGGGTGATTCACCCCTCCACTTT CATGRGDSPLHF
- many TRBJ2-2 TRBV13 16 TGTGCCAGCAGCTCAAAGCGGCCCGAGGGCACCGGGGAGCTGTTTTTT CASSSKRPEGTGELFF
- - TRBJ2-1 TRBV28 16 TGTGCCAGCAGTCCCTCGAATTTGGGGCGATACAATGAGCAGTTCTTC CASSPSNLGRYNEQFF
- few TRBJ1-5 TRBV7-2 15 TGTGCCAGCAGCTTAGGTGGGGGCGCGGATCAGCCCCAGCATTTT CASSLGGGADQPQHF
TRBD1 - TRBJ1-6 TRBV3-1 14 TGTGCCAGCAGCCTCCGGGACAGGTCTGGCCCCCTCCACTTT CASSLRDRSGPLHF
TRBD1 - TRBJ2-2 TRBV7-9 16 TGTGCCAGCAGCTTATCGACAGGGGTGGGCACCGGGGAGCTGTTTTTT CASSLSTGVGTGELFF
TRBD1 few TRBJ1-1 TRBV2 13 TGTGCCAGCGGTCGGACAGGGAACACTGAAGCTTTCTTT CASGRTGNTEAFF
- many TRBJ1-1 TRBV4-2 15 TGTGCCAGCAGCCCCATGACGGAAGAGGCCACTGAAGCTTTCTTT CASSPMTEEATEAFF
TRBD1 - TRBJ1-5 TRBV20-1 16 TGCAGTGCTAGATCCCGACAGGGAACCAGCAGTCAGCCCCAGCATTTT CSARSRQGTSSQPQHF
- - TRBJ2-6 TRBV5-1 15 TGCGCCAGCAGCTCGAAGATTTCTGGGGCCAACGTCCTGACTTTC CASSSKISGANVLTF
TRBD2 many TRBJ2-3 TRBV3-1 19 TGTGCCAGCAGCCCCCGGGTGGCGGGGGGGCCTGGAGTAACAGATACGCAGTATTTT CASSPRVAGGPGVTDTQYF
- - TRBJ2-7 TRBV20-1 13 TGCAGTGCTGAACACGGGGTCACCTACGAGCAGTACTTC CSAEHGVTYEQYF
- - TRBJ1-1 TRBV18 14 TGTGCCAGCTCACAAGGGACACAGAACACTGAAGCTTTCTTT CASSQGTQNTEAFF
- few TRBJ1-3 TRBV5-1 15 TGCGCCAGCAGCTTGGTGGGGGCCCCGGGAAACACCATATATTTT CASSLVGAPGNTIYF
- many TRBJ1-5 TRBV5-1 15 TGCGCCAGCGGCAAAGGGGACGGCCGGGATCAGCCCCAGCATTTT CASGKGDGRDQPQHF
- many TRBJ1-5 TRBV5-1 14 TGCGCCAGCAGCTCACAGGGTGGCAATCAGCCCCAGCATTTT CASSSQGGNQPQHF
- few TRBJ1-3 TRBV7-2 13 TGTGCCAGCAGACAAGGGGGGCGGGACACCATATATTTT CASRQGGRDTIYF
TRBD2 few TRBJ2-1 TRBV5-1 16 TGCGCCAGCAGCAAACAGACTAGCGGGACATACAATGAGCAGTTCTTC CASSKQTSGTYNEQFF
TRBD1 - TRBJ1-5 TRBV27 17 TGTGCCAGCAGTTCGGGGACAGAGCTTTATAGCAATCAGCCCCAGCATTTT CASSSGTELYSNQPQHF
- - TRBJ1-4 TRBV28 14 TGTGCCAGCATCTCCAGGGCTACTAATGAAAAACTGTTTTTT CASISRATNEKLFF
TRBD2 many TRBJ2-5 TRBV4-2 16 TGTGCCAGCAGCCACACTAGCGGGGGGGCCATGGAGACCCAGTACTTC CASSHTSGGAMETQYF
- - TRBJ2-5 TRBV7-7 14 TGTGCCAGCAGCCCGTTACTAGCCCAAGAGACCCAGTACTTC CASSPLLAQETQYF
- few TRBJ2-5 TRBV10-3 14 TGTGCCATCAGTGAGTCAGCAGTCCAAGAGACCCAGTACTTC CAISESAVQETQYF
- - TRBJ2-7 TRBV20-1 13 TGCAGTGCTAGGGTCAGCTTCTCCTACGAGCAGTACTTC CSARVSFSYEQYF
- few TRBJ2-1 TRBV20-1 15 TGCAGTGCTAGAGATACCGGGAGAGACTACAATGAGCAGTTCTTC CSARDTGRDYNEQFF
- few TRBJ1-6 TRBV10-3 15 TGTGCCATCAGTGAGTCGAACTACAGGGTGTCACCCCTCCACTTT CAISESNYRVSPLHF
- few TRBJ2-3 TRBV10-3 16 TGTGCCATCAGTGATCAGGGGGGGGCCTTTCCAGATACGCAGTATTTT CAISDQGGAFPDTQYF
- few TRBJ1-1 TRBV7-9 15 TGTGCCAGCAGCTTAGGGGGGGGAGGAGGCACTGAAGCTTTCTTT CASSLGGGGGTEAFF
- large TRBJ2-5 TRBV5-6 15 TGTGCCAGCAGCTTGGAAGGCAGGGTCCAAGAGACCCAGTACTTC CASSLEGRVQETQYF
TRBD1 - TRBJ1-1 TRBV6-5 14 TGTGCCAGCAGTTACTCGGGACAGGGGGCCGTAGCTTTCTTT CASSYSGQGAVAFF
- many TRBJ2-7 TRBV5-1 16 TGCGCCAGCAGCCCCACGGTAACGACTAGTTTCAACGAGCAGTACTTC CASSPTVTTSFNEQYF
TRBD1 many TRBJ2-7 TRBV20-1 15 TGCAGTGCTAGAGACTTACAGGGGCTCGTCCACGAGCAGTACTTC CSARDLQGLVHEQYF
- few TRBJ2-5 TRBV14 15 TGTGCCAGCAGCCAAGTAAACCCTTCGCGGGAGACCCAGTACTTC CASSQVNPSRETQYF
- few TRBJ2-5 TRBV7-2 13 TGTGCCAGCAGCTTGTCGTTCCAAGAGACCCAGTACTTC CASSLSFQETQYF
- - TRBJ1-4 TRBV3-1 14 TGTGCCAGCAGCCAAGGGGGAGCCTCATTAAAACTGTTTTTT CASSQGGASLKLFF
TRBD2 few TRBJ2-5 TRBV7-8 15 TGTGCCAGCAGCTTAGGGACTAGCGGGAGAGAGACCCAGTACTTC CASSLGTSGRETQYF
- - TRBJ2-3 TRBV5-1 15 TGCGCCAGCAGCTTGTTTGCCAGCTCTTCGGATACGCAGTATTTT CASSLFASSSDTQYF
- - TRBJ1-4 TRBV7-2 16 TGTGCCAGCAGCCTTACCTCAAGAGGGGTAGGTGAAAAACTGTTTTTT CASSLTSRGVGEKLFF
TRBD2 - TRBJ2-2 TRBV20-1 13 TGCAGTGCTAGGTCGGGGGGTCACGGGGAGCTGTTTTTT CSARSGGHGELFF
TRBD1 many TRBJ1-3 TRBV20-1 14 TGCAGTGCGAAGGGGACAGGCTCTGGAAACACCATATATTTT CSAKGTGSGNTIYF
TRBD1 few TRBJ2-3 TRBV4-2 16 TGTGCCAGCAGCCCCGTTGGACAGGGAGGCTCAGATACGCAGTATTTT CASSPVGQGGSDTQYF
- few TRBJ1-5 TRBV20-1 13 TGCAGTGCTCTGGACAGCCCGAATCAGCCCCAGCATTTT CSALDSPNQPQHF
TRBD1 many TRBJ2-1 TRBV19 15 TGTGCCAGTAGCGAGACAGGGAGCTCCTACAATGAGCAGTTCTTC CASSETGSSYNEQFF
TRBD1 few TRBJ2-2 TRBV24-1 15 TGTGCCACCAGTGAGGACAGGTTGGACACCGGGGAGCTGTTTTTT CATSEDRLDTGELFF
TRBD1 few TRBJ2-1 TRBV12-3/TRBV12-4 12 TGTGCCAGCAGACTGACAGGGAGAGAGCAGTTCTTC CASRLTGREQFF
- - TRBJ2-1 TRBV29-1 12 TGCAGCGAAGCAACCTCCTACAATGAGCAGTTCTTC CSEATSYNEQFF
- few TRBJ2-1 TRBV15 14 TGTGCCACCAGCAGAGATATCGCTCTGGATGAGCAGTTCTTC CATSRDIALDEQFF
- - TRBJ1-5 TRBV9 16 TGTGCCAGCAGCGTTAACACAGGGAAACCGGGTCAGCCCCAGCATTTT CASSVNTGKPGQPQHF
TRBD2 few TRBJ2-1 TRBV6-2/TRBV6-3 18 TGTGCCAGCAGTTACCCGCCTTGGACTAGCGGGAGGGTCTATGAGCAGTTCTTC CASSYPPWTSGRVYEQFF
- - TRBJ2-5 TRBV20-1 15 TGCAGTGCTAGAGATGCCCAGCGGGCACAAGAGACCCAGTACTTC CSARDAQRAQETQYF
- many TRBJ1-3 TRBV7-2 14 TGTGCCAGCACTATGACCGGGACAGGAAACACCATATATTTT CASTMTGTGNTIYF
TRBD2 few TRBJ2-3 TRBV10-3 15 TGTGCCATCAGTGAAGCACTAGCGGTCACAGATACGCAGTATTTT CAISEALAVTDTQYF
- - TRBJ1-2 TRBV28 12 TGTGCCAGCAGTCTGTGGATTTATGGCTACACCTTC CASSLWIYGYTF
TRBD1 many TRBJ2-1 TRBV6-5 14 TGTGCCAGCAGTTACGGACAGGGATACAATGAGCAGTTCTTC CASSYGQGYNEQFF
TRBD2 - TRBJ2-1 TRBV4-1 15 TGCGCCAGCAGCCCCCTGACTAGCGGGCTCAATGAGCAGTTCTTC CASSPLTSGLNEQFF
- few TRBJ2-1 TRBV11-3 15 TGTGCCAGCAGCTTAGCCGGGACTGACTACAATGAGCAGTTCTTC CASSLAGTDYNEQFF
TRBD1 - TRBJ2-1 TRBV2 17 TGTGCCAGCAGGCGCTCACCCGGACAGGGGCCCTACAATGAGCAGTTCTTC CASRRSPGQGPYNEQFF
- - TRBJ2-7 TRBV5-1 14 TGCGCCAGCGGCTTCGCCGGGAACTCCTACGAGCAGTACTTC CASGFAGNSYEQYF
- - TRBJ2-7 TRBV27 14 TGTGCCAGCAGTTTAAAGCCGGGCGCCTACGAGCAGTACTTC CASSLKPGAYEQYF